This T cell receptor (beta chain) was found in a study of blood T cell repertoires in COVID-19. Study-wide background: Some COVID-19 samples were acute and others convalescent; all came from the United States, Italy and Spain. T cells, B-cell-depleted T cells, or PBMCs provided the cDNA or gDNA that served as material.

Original processing notes: Amplifying reference gene primers gave estimates of nucleated cell counts. Sequenced by immunoSEQ multiplex PCR; TCRdb stores in-frame clones only, minus some. Clone size and V and J calls were adopted from that table, with D and trimming inferred from the DNA. The sample holds 200,000 or so clones, around 85% seen once. The V and J ends lost 3 bases and 0 bases, in that order; junction bases with no gene match: 3. This CDR3 spans 15 amino acids. Germline-derived CDR1 and CDR2 are GTSNPN and SVGIG (reference sequence). This clonotype was obtained from a man aged 70-80 years with active or convalescent COVID-19. The chain couples TRBV30 to TRBJ2-3; 10 nucleotides align to TRBD2. Sequencing input: peripheral blood. CDR3 amino acids: CAWRVSGGSTDTQYF. CDR3 DNA: TGTGCCTGGAGGGTTAGCGGGGGGAGCACAGATACGCAGTATTTT. Full variable domain (outside the CDR3, taken from reference TRBV30 and TRBJ2-3): SQTIHQWPATLVQPVGSPLSLECTVEGTSNPNLYWYRQAAGRGLQLLFYSVGIGQISSEVPQNLSASRPQDRQFILSSKKLLLSDSGFYLCAWRVSGGSTDTQYFGPGTRLTVL.